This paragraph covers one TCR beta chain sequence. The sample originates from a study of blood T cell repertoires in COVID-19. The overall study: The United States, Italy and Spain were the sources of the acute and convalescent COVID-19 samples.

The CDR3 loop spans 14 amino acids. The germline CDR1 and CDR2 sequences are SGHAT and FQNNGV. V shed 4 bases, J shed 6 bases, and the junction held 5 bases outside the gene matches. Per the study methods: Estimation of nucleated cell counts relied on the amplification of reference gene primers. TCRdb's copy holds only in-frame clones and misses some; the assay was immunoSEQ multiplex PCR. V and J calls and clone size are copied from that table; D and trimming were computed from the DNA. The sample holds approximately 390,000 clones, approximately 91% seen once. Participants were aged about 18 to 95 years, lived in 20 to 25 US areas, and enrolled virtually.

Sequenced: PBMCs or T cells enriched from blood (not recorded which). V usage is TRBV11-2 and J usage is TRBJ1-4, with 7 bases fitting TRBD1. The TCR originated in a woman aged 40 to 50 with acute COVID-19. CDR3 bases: TGTGCCAGCAGCTCGACAGGGTTTGATGAAAAACTGTTTTTT. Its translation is CASSSTGFDEKLFF.